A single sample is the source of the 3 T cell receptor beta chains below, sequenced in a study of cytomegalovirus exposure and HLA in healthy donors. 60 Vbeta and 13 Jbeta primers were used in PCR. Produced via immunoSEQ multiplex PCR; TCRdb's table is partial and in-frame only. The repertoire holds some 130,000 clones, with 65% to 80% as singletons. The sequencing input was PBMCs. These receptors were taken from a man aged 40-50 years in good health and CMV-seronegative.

As DNA, the CDR3 is TGCGCCAGCAGCTTCAGTTCATACGACAGAACCAACTATGGCTACACCTTC. Amino acid sequence: CASSFSSYDRTNYGYTF. The chain recombines TRBV5-1 with TRBJ1-2; TRBD1 is a possible D gene (5 bases). This CDR3 region has 17 residues. Germline lookup yields CDR1 SGHRS and CDR2 YFSETQ. Trimming stripped 2 bases from V and 2 bases from J, with 19 bases between. Using reference TRBV5-1 and TRBJ1-2 for the parts outside the CDR3, the full variable domain is KAGVTQTPRYLIKTRGQQVTLSCSPISGHRSVSWYQQTPGQGLQFLFEYFSETQRNKGNFPGRFSGRQFSNSRSEMNVSTLELGDSALYLCASSFSSYDRTNYGYTFGSGTRLTVV.

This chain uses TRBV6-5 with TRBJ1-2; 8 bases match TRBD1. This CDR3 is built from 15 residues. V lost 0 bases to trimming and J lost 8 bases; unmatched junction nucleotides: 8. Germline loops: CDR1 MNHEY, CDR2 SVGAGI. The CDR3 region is CASSYSITGDRGYTF. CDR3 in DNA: TGTGCCAGCAGTTACTCGATAACTGGGGACAGGGGCTACACCTTC.

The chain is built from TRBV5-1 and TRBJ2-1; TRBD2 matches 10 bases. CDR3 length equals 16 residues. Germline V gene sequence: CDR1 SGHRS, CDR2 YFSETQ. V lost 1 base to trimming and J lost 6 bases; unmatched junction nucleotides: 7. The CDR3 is CASSLIGERGGNEQFF. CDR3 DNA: TGCGCCAGCAGCTTGATAGGAGAGCGGGGGGGCAATGAGCAGTTCTTC.